This T cell receptor beta chain was obtained from a study of cytomegalovirus exposure and HLA in healthy donors. Notes on the study in general: Cytomegalovirus association was listed for around 180 TCR beta chains. Upon later analysis, TCR association rates were observed to vary by HLA locus, being highest for DRB1 and lowest for HLA-C. There was a cluster of highly shared sequence variants that was likely a sequencing artifact. Clonal expansion, a later analysis showed, was greater in HLA-associated TCR beta chains than in equally common others.

There are 13 residues in the CDR3. J gave up 4 bases and V 6 bases, and 4 bases lay outside the gene matches. The V gene's germline CDR1 is SQVTM and CDR2 ANQGSEA. This PCR relied on a set of 60 Vbeta primers and 13 Jbeta primers. TCRdb's copy holds only in-frame clones and misses some; the assay was immunoSEQ multiplex PCR. The sample table sets out some 50,000 clones. With respect to this clone: What it binds is not known.

This TCR came from a woman between 40 and 50 years old in good health and CMV-seronegative. This sequence joins TRBV29-1 and TRBJ2-3; 10 nucleotides match TRBD2. Source material: PBMCs. The CDR3 protein is CSVEGTSADTQYF. The CDR3 coding sequence is TGCAGCGTGGAGGGGACTAGCGCAGATACGCAGTATTTT.